This T cell receptor (beta chain) was sequenced in a study of monozygotic twins with inflammatory bowel disease. The CDR3 length is 13 residues. Germline assignment: CDR1 LNHDA and CDR2 SQIVND (reference sequence). Every sample had its cDNA made across eight separate reactions. The template switching step added UMIs that contained a 6-nucleotide sample barcode. TCRdb derives one entry per CDR3 protein from the 5' RACE reads, leaving out DNA. The sample table includes fewer than 550,000 distinct CDR3 sequences. On this clonotype itself: As yet, its antigen is unknown.

Points from the study as a whole: Patients got different immunosuppressive treatments, which may have made their repertoires more variable. It was in IBD patients that TCRbeta diversity (inverse Simpson) was lower than in healthy co-twins.

V and J are TRBV19 and TRBJ2-7; TCRdb selects TRBD2, and the lack of DNA leaves this call unchecked. Sequencing was performed on blood. The source of this sequence is a human donor with ulcerative colitis or Crohn's disease, or a healthy co-twin of an affected twin (not recorded which). This chain's CDR3 is CASSEEGAYEQYF.